This T cell receptor (beta chain) came from a study of blood T cells in healthy people across ages. Broader study findings: Long-lived donors carried more naive CD4+ cells and greater diversity than aged donors.

Note on this clonotype: The antigen remains unidentified.

The second PCR ran roughly 7 to 12 cycles with a sample-barcoded 5' primer and J-beta primers. Every sample gave at least 2.5 million paired-end reads containing CDR3. TCRdb independently ran MiXCR on the 5' RACE reads; one entry per CDR3 protein. The table shows hundreds of thousands of distinct CDR3 sequences, with under 25% occurring only once. Germline V CDR1 and CDR2: LGHDT, YNNKEL (reference sequence). Trimming shortened V by 5 bases and J by 0 bases, and 11 bases separated the two germline ends. CDR3 length equals 15 residues. The specimen sequenced was blood. V is TRBV3-1 and J is TRBJ2-1, with D possibly being TRBD2 (5 bases). This receptor was obtained from an older man in good health. The chain's CDR3 is CASSLTRLSYNEQFF. In DNA, the CDR3 is TGTGCCAGCAGCTTAACTAGACTCTCCTACAATGAGCAGTTCTTC.